A selection of T cell receptor beta chains follows, all from one sample in a study of long-term antiretroviral therapy in people with HIV. Clones were sequenced by immunoSEQ multiplex PCR, and TCRdb holds only the in-frame ones, with some missing. The data contain 24,000 or so clones, 95% of them singletons. Material: unsorted PBMCs, obtained 4.9 years after starting antiretroviral therapy. These receptors were taken from a woman aged 45-60 years with HIV. The CDR3 runs from the conserved cysteine through the conserved F or W. The D gene is left open where the match is weak. A clone size is listed for some rows: how often the clone was seen (once, few, many), or a class if it is expanded.

TRBV7-9,-,TRBJ1-1,-,TGTGCCAGCAGCCCCCAGGGTGCGAACACTGAAGCTTTCTTT,CASSPQGANTEAFF
TRBV27,-,TRBJ2-7,-,TGTGCCAGCAGTTTATCAAGGGGTAGCGAGCAGTACTTC,CASSLSRGSEQYF
TRBV29-1,-,TRBJ2-5,-,TGCAGCGTTGCTCGGTCGGGCGAGACCCAGTACTTC,CSVARSGETQYF
TRBV4-2,-,TRBJ1-2,TRBD1,TGTGCCAGCAGCCAACAAACAGGGGGCGATTCCGGCTACACCTTC,CASSQQTGGDSGYTF
TRBV5-1,-,TRBJ2-1,-,TGCGCCAGCAGGCTGGGGGGCTCATACAATGAGCAGTTCTTC,CASRLGGSYNEQFF
TRBV19,-,TRBJ1-1,TRBD1,TGTGCCAGTAGTATCTCGGACAGGGGCATGAACACTGAAGCTTTCTTT,CASSISDRGMNTEAFF
TRBV27,-,TRBJ1-1,-,TGTGCCAGCAGTTTTGAGGGCCTGAACACTGAAGCTTTCTTT,CASSFEGLNTEAFF
TRBV9,-,TRBJ2-1,TRBD2,TGTGCCAGCAGCGAAGCGGGAGTTTCCTACAATGAGCAGTTCTTC,CASSEAGVSYNEQFF
TRBV11-2,-,TRBJ2-7,-,TGTGCCAGCAGCCCTCTCCTTACCTACGAGCAGTACTTC,CASSPLLTYEQYF
TRBV7-9,-,TRBJ2-7,TRBD1,TGTGCCAGCAGCCAAAACGGACAGGGACGCTCCTACGAGCAGTACTTC,CASSQNGQGRSYEQYF
TRBV5-1,once,TRBJ2-1,-,TGCGCCAGCAGCTTAGATTCTTGGTACAATGAGCAGTTCTTC,CASSLDSWYNEQFF
TRBV28,-,TRBJ1-1,-,TGTGCCAGCGCCCCAACAAGCTCCCGGGACACTGAAGCTTTCTTT,CASAPTSSRDTEAFF
TRBV7-9,-,TRBJ2-7,TRBD2,TGTGCCAGCAGCTTAGTACTAGCGGAGGGATACGAGCAGTACTTC,CASSLVLAEGYEQYF
TRBV19,-,TRBJ2-7,-,TGTGCCAGTAGTAGAACAACCGGGACATACTCCTACGAGCAGTACTTC,CASSRTTGTYSYEQYF
TRBV23-1,few,TRBJ2-6,-,TGCGCCTGCGCAGGGGGGCGGGGAGTTGCCCCTGGGGCCAACGTCCTGACTTTC,CACAGGRGVAPGANVLTF
TRBV19,-,TRBJ1-1,-,TGTGCCAGTAGGTACAGGGTTGCTAAAGCTGAAGCTTTCTTT,CASRYRVAKAEAFF
TRBV7-2,-,TRBJ2-3,TRBD2,TGTGCCAGCAGCCGACCGGGACTAGTGGCAGATACGCAGTATTTT,CASSRPGLVADTQYF
TRBV6-1,-,TRBJ2-7,-,TGTGCCAGCAGTGCCTCGTCGCTTAAGATAAACGAGCAGTACTTC,CASSASSLKINEQYF
TRBV4-2,-,TRBJ2-7,TRBD2,TGTGCCAGCAGCCAGAGCTCTAGCGGGAGCTCCTACGAGCAGTACTTC,CASSQSSSGSSYEQYF
TRBV5-4,-,TRBJ2-1,-,TGTGCCAGCAGCCTCCCTACCGGGCCTGAGGGGGAGCAGTTCTTC,CASSLPTGPEGEQFF
TRBV5-4,-,TRBJ2-5,-,TGTGCCAGCAGCTTGCAACAGGGAGGAACAGGAGAGACCCAGTACTTC,CASSLQQGGTGETQYF
TRBV21-1,-,TRBJ2-7,-,TGTGCCAGCAGCAAAGAGTCATGGGAGGAGCAGTACTTC,CASSKESWEEQYF
TRBV5-6,-,TRBJ1-2,-,TGTGCCAGCAGCTTGGTCGGGTATGGCTACACCTTC,CASSLVGYGYTF
TRBV19,-,TRBJ2-1,TRBD2,TGTGCCAGTAGTCTCTCTAGCGGGTACAATGAGCAGTTCTTC,CASSLSSGYNEQFF
TRBV10-3,-,TRBJ1-1,-,TGTGCCACCATAATAGGCACTGAAGCTTTCTTT,CATIIGTEAFF
TRBV5-6,few,TRBJ2-5,-,TGTGCCAGCAGCTTGGCGGCTGAACACGAGACCCAGTACTTC,CASSLAAEHETQYF
TRBV25-1,-,TRBJ2-7,-,TGTGCCAGCAGTGATGACAGGAGCTCCTACGAGCAGTACTTC,CASSDDRSSYEQYF
TRBV7-2,once,TRBJ2-5,-,TGTGCCAGCAGCTTAGGAGTTAGACGGGAGACCCAGTACTTC,CASSLGVRRETQYF
TRBV6-1,-,TRBJ2-7,-,TGTGCCAGCAGAGCTTGGCCGACGATAGCGAGCGAGCAGTACTTC,CASRAWPTIASEQYF
TRBV28,-,TRBJ2-3,-,TGTGCCAGCACTCCAGAGGGGCTGGGGCTGGATACGCAGTATTTT,CASTPEGLGLDTQYF
TRBV10-3,once,TRBJ1-1,TRBD1,TGTGCCATCAGTTCCCCTACAGGGGGCAGTCTCATGAACACTGAAGCTTTCTTT,CAISSPTGGSLMNTEAFF
TRBV10-3,-,TRBJ1-3,-,TGTGCCATCAGTGACAGTTCTGGAAACACCATATATTTT,CAISDSSGNTIYF